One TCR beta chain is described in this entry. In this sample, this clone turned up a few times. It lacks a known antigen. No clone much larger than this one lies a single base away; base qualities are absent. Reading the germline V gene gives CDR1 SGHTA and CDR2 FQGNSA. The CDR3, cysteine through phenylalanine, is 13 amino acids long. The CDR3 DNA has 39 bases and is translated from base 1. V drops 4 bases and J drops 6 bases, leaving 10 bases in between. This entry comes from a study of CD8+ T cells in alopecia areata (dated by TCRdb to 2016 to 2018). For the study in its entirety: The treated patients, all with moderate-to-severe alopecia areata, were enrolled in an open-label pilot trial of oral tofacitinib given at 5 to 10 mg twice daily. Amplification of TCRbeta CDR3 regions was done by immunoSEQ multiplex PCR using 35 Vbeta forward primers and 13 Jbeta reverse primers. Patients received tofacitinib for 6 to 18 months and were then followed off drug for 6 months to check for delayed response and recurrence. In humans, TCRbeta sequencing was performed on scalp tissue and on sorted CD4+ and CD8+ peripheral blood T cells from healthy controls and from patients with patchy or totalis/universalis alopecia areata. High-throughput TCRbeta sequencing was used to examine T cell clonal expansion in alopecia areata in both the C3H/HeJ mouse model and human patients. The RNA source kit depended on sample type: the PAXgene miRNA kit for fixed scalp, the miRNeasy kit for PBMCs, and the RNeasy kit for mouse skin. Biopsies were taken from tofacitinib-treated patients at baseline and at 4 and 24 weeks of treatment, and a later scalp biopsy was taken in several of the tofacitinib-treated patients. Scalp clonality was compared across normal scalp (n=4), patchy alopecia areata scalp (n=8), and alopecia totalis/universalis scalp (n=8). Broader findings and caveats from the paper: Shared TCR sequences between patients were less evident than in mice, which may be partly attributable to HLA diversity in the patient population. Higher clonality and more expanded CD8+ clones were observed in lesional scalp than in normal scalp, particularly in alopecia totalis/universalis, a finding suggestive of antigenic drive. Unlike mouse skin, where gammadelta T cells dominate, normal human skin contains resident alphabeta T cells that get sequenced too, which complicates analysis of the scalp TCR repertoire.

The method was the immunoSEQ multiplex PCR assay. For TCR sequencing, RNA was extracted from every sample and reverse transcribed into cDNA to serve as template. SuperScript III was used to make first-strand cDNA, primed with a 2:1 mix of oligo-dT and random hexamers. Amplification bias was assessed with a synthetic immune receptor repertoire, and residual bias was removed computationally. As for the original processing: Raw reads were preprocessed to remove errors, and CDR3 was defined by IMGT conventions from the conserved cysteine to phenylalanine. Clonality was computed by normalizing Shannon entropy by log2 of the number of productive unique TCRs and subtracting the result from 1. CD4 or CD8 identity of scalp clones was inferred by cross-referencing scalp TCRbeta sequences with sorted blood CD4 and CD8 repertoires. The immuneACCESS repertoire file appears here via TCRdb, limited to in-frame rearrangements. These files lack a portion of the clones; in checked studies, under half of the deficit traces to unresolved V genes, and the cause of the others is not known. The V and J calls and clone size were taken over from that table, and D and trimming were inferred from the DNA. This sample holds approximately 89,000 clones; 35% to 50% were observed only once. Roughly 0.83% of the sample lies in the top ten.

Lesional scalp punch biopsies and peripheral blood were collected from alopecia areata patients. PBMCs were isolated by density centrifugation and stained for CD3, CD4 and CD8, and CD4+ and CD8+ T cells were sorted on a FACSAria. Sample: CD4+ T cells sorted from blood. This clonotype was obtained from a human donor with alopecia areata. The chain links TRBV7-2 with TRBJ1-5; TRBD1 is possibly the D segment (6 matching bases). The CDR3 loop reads CASSSQGSQPQHF. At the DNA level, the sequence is TGTGCCAGCAGCTCGCAGGGGAGTCAGCCCCAGCATTTT.